The 9 T cell receptor beta chains given below trace back to one sample, sequenced in a study of blood T cells in healthy people across ages. Primers used in a second PCR of about 6 to 11 cycles were a sample-barcoded 5' primer and a J-beta primer mix. A single record per CDR3 protein comes from TCRdb applying MiXCR to the 5' RACE reads. This table has around 1.7 million distinct CDR3 sequences, 25% to 30% appearing once. Sequencing input: blood. The source is a woman aged 30 to 39 in good health.

This clonotype has ten or more counts. The chain recombines TRBV5-1 with TRBJ2-7; 8 nucleotides align to TRBD1. Germline V gene lookup returns CDR1 SGHRS and CDR2 YFSETQ. The CDR3 consists of 14 residues. V was clipped by 2 bases and J by 5 bases; unmatched bases: 6. CDR3 sequence reads: CASSLGQGEHEQYF. The CDR3 nucleotides read TGCGCCAGCAGCTTAGGACAGGGTGAGCACGAGCAGTACTTC.

The table lists this clonotype with many counts. The CDR3 sequence is CASSPGTGVGDTQYF. As DNA, the CDR3 is TGTGCCAGCAGTCCCGGGACAGGGGTGGGAGATACGCAGTATTTT. The V gene is TRBV7-2, the J gene TRBJ2-3; 10 bases align to TRBD1. The V and J ends lost 6 bases and 5 bases, in that order; junction bases with no gene match: 8. The CDR3 runs to 15 residues. CDR1 is SGHTA, CDR2 FQGNSA, per germline.

The rearrangement joins TRBV5-1 to TRBJ2-1, with 7 bases matching TRBD2. Germline-derived CDR1 and CDR2 are SGHRS and YFSETQ. The V and J ends lost 0 bases and 7 bases, in that order; junction bases with no gene match: 7. CDR3 length: 15 amino acids. The CDR3 sequence: CASSLELATGNEQFF. In nucleotides, the CDR3 is TGCGCCAGCAGCTTGGAACTAGCGACGGGGAATGAGCAGTTCTTC.

In its sample, this clonotype was seen many times. The chain joins TRBV12-3 or TRBV12-4 to TRBJ2-7, with 7 bases that match TRBD1. This CDR3 region has 14 residues. The V and J ends lost 5 bases and 6 bases, in that order; junction bases with no gene match: 10. For the CDR3, the DNA is TGTGCCAGCAGTCCTCCGACAGGGCCCTTCGAGCAGTACTTC. Protein product: CASSPPTGPFEQYF.

At least ten counts were recorded for this clonotype. The chain has TRBV28 and TRBJ2-5; D gene unclear. V was cut by 4 bases and J by 5 bases, with 11 bases left in between. Germline V gene data show CDR1 as MDHEN and CDR2 as SYDVKM. This CDR3 is 13 amino acids long. CDR3 in amino acids: CASSSGFGETQYF. The CDR3 nucleotides read TGTGCCAGCAGTTCCGGCTTTGGGGAGACCCAGTACTTC.

This chain uses TRBV12-3 or TRBV12-4 with TRBJ2-7; D tentatively fits TRBD1 or TRBD2 (6 bases each). The V end lost 1 base, the J end lost 9 bases, and 10 bases lay between the germline ends. The CDR3 has 12 amino acids. The CDR3 DNA follows: TGTGCCAGCAGTTTAGAAGGGGGAGGGCAGTACTTC. This encodes CASSLEGGGQYF.

The rearrangement links TRBV10-3 to TRBJ2-1; either TRBD1 or TRBD2 may supply D (5 bases each). The V gene's germline CDR1 is ENHRY and CDR2 SYGVKD. V shed 3 bases and J shed 2 bases, with 20 bases lying between them. This CDR3 contains 18 residues. CDR3 sequence (DNA): TGTGCCATCAGTGATCAGGGACGGGATTATCGAACCTACAATGAGCAGTTCTTC. This encodes CAISDQGRDYRTYNEQFF.

This clonotype was counted only a few times. The V and J genes are TRBV6-6 and TRBJ1-2; D possibly corresponds to TRBD1 (6 bases). CDR1 and CDR2 from the germline V gene are MNHNY and SVGAGI (reference sequence). The germline V and J ends were trimmed by 2 bases and 6 bases, with 19 bases remaining between them. This CDR3 region has 16 residues. The CDR3 here is CASSYLSQSQGNGYTF. The CDR3 DNA reads as TGTGCCAGCAGTTACCTCTCGCAGTCACAGGGAAATGGCTACACCTTC.

This CDR3 is CSATSGTIPLDEQFF. Written as DNA, the CDR3 is TGCAGTGCTACCTCAGGGACCATCCCCTTGGATGAGCAGTTCTTC. This rearrangement joins TRBV20-1 to TRBJ2-1; D could derive from TRBD1 or TRBD2 (5 bases each). Germline V lookup: CDR1 DFQATT, CDR2 SNEGSKA (reference sequence). The CDR3 has 15 amino acids. Trimming pared 4 bases from V and 8 bases from J, leaving 21 bases between.